This TCR beta chain was observed in a study of cytomegalovirus exposure and HLA in healthy donors. Study summary: The roughly 130 validation repertoires were reported in a later analysis to have been generated on the same platform as the approximately 700 first-cohort repertoires.

In the case of this clone: The antigen remains undetermined.

Study results and caveats: Specificity of three CMV-associated chains for CMV antigens was verified in vitro. Accounts indicate the classifier identified cytomegalovirus status with strong specificity and sensitivity.

Separation from the roughly 670-subject first cohort characterized the approximately 120-subject validation cohort, to which the donors belonged. The data were produced by immunoSEQ multiplex PCR, yet TCRdb's version contains in-frame clones alone and is incomplete. The table lists about 330,000 clones, roughly nine tenths of them singletons. This TCR came from a woman under 40 in good health and CMV-seropositive. Specimen: PBMCs.

CDR3 protein: CASSQDRSGRETEAFF. CDR3 bases: TGTGCCAGCAGCCAAGATCGCTCGGGGCGGGAGACTGAAGCTTTCTTT. The V call is TRBV4-2, the J call TRBJ1-1; a weak D match, TRBD1 (5 bases). V lost 0 bases and J lost 5, with 16 bases in between. The germline gives CDR1 LGHNA, CDR2 YNFKEQ. The CDR3 covers 16 residues.